The T cell receptor beta chain described here comes from a study of shared clonotypes between healthy human individuals. This clone was seen a single time. The V and J ends lost 6 bases and 2 bases respectively, with 17 bases between them. In germline, CDR1 is MDHEN, CDR2 SYDVKM. CDR3 length equals 16 residues. CD45RO negativity and positive selection for CCR7 defined naive CD8 cells, a population that excluded terminally differentiated effector memory CD45RA+ cells. The table came from immunoSEQ multiplex PCR; TCRdb's copy has only in-frame clones and leaves some out. The table has hundreds of thousands of clones, approximately 96% seen once.

Source material: naive CD8+ T cells sorted from blood. The chain has TRBV28 and TRBJ1-5; D may be TRBD1 (5 bases). The clonotype was recovered from a woman aged 25 to 39 in good health. CDR3: CASRRKDGRGNQPQHF. Written as DNA, the CDR3 is TGTGCCAGCAGGAGAAAAGACGGCAGGGGCAATCAGCCCCAGCATTTT.